This T cell receptor (beta chain) was documented in a study of neurological immune-mediated disorders. Deletions cut 4 bases from V and 5 bases from J, with 13 bases between. Germline assignment: CDR1 KGHSH and CDR2 LQKENI. This CDR3 is 14 amino acids long. TCRdb fed the 5' RACE reads into MiXCR, producing one record per CDR3 protein. The sample lists approximately 44,000 distinct CDR3 sequences; about 15% were seen once. This clonotype has at least ten counts. The TCR originated in a woman between 55 and 75 years old with HTLV-1-associated myelopathy (HAM/TSP). V and J are TRBV18 and TRBJ2-3; D may be TRBD1 or TRBD2 (5 bases each). Specimen: CD4+ T cells from blood. Here the CDR3 DNA reads TGTGCCAGCTCACGTTACATGGGGGAAGATACGCAGTATTTT. Protein sequence: CASSRYMGEDTQYF.